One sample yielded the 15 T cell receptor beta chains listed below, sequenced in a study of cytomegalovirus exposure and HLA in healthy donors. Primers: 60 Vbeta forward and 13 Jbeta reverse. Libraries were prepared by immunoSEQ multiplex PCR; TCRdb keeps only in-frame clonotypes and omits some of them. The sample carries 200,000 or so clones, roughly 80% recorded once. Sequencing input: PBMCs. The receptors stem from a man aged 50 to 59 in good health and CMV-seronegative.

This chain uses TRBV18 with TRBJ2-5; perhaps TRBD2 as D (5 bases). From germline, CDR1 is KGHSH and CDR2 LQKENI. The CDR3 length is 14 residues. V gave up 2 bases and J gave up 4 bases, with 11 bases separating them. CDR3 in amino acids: CASSPIRAGETQYF. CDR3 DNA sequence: TGTGCCAGCTCACCAATAAGGGCGGGAGAGACCCAGTACTTC.

CDR3 DNA: TGTGCCAGCAACCACCCCCGGGAAACAGATACGCAGTATTTT. Encoded protein: CASNHPRETDTQYF. The V call is TRBV6-6, the J call TRBJ2-3, with D possibly matching TRBD2 (5 bases). The CDR3 spans 14 residues. V gave up 7 bases and J gave up 3 bases, with 14 bases separating them. Per the germline V gene, CDR1 is MNHNY and CDR2 is SVGAGI (reference sequence).

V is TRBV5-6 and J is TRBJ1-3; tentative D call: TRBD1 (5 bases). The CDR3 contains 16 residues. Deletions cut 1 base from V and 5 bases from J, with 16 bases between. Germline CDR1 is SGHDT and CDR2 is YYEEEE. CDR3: CASSLLDGRTRNTIYF. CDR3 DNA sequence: TGTGCCAGCAGCTTGTTAGACGGCAGGACAAGAAACACCATATATTTT.

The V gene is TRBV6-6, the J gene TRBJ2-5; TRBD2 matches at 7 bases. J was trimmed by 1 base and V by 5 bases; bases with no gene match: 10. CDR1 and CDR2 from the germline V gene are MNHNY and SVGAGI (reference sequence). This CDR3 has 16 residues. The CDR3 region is CASSPGMLAVQETQYF. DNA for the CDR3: TGTGCCAGCAGTCCGGGAATGCTAGCGGTCCAAGAGACCCAGTACTTC.

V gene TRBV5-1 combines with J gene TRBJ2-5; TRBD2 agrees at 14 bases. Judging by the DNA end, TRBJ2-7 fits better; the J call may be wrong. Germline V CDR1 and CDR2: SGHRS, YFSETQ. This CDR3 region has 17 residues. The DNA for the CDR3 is TGCGCCAGCAGCTTAGGGACTAGCGGGAGTGGGTCCTACGAGCAGTACTTC. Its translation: CASSLGTSGSGSYEQYF.

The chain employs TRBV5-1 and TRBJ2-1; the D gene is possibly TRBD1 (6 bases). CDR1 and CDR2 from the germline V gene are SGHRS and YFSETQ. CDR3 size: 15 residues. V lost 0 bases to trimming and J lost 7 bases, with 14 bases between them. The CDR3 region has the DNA TGCGCCAGCAGCTTGGAAGGGGGAGACGTGAATGAGCAGTTCTTC. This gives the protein CASSLEGGDVNEQFF.

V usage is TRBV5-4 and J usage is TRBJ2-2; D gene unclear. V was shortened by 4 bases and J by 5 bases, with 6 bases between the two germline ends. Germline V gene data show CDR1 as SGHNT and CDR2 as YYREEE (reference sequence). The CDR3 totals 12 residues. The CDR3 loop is CASSPGTGELFF. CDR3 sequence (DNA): TGTGCCAGCAGCCCCGGGACCGGGGAGCTGTTTTTT.

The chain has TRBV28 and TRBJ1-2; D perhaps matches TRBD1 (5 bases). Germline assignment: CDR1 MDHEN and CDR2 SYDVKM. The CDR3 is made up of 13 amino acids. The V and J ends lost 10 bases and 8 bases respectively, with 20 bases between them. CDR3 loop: CATLKGGEWGYTF. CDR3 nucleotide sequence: TGTGCCACCCTCAAGGGAGGGGAATGGGGCTACACCTTC.

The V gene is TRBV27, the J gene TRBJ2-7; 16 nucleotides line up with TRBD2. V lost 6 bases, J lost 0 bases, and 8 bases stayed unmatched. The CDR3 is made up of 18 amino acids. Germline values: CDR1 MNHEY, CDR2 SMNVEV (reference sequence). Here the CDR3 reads CASRGLAGGPRNSYEQYF. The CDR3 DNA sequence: TGTGCCAGCAGGGGACTAGCGGGAGGGCCTAGGAACTCCTACGAGCAGTACTTC.

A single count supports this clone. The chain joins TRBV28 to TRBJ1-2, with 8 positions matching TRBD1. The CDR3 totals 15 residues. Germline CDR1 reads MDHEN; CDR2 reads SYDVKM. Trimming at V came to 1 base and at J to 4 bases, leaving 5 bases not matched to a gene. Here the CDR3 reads CASSLLDRGSYGYTF. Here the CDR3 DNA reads TGTGCCAGCAGTTTATTAGACAGGGGTAGCTATGGCTACACCTTC.

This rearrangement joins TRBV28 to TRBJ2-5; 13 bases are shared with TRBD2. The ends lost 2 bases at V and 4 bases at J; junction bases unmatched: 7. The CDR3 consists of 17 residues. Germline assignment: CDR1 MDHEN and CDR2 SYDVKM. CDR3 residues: CASSLPRLAGGGETQYF. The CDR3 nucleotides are TGTGCCAGCAGTTTACCCAGACTAGCGGGAGGCGGAGAGACCCAGTACTTC.

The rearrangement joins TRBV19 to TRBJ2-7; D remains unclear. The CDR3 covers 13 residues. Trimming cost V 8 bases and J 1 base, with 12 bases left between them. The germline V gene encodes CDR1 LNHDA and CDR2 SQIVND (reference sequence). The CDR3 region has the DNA TGTGCCAGTTCCCCCACCGGGTCCTACGAGCAGTACTTC. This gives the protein CASSPTGSYEQYF.

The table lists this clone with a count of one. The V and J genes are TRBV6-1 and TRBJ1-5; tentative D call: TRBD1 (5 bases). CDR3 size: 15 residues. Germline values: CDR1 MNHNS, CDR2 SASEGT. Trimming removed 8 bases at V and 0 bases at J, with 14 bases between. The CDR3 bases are TGTGCCAGCCTCAGGGAACAGATTAGCAATCAGCCCCAGCATTTT. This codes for CASLREQISNQPQHF.

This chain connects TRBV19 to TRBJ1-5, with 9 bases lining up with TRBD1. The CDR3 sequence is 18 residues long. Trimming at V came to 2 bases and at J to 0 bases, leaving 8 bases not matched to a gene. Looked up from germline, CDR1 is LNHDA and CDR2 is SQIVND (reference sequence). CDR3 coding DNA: TGTGCCAGTAGTATAAGGGACAGGGACCCTTATAGCAATCAGCCCCAGCATTTT. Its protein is CASSIRDRDPYSNQPQHF.

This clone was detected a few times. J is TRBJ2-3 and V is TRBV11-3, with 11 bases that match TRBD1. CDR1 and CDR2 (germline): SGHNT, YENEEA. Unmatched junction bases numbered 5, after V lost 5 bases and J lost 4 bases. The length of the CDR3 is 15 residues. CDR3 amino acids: CASSRGQGEADTQYF. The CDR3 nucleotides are TGTGCCAGCAGCCGGGGACAGGGGGAGGCAGATACGCAGTATTTT.